The clone carrying this TCR beta chain was detected ten times or more. Time point defined: longitudinal time-point 1 (baseline). A blood bank in Maryland, USA, provided the volunteers who served as healthy controls. The data originate from a study of neurological immune-mediated disorders. TCRdb re-called the 5' RACE reads through MiXCR, storing one row per CDR3 protein. The repertoire holds more than 70,000 distinct CDR3 sequences, with more than 8.5% as singletons. The sequenced material came from PBMCs. The sequence was obtained from a man under 40 in good health.

The CDR3 region is CASSQGQTSNQPQHF. CDR3 bases: TGTGCCAGCAGCCAAGGACAAACTAGCAATCAGCCCCAGCATTTT. J is TRBJ1-5 and V is TRBV3-1; D unclear. V lost 1 base and J 0 bases, leaving 7 bases between the germline ends. CDR3 length equals 15 residues. The germline gives CDR1 LGHDT, CDR2 YNNKEL (reference sequence).